This is a list of T cell receptor beta chains from one sample in a study of T cell repertoires in cytomegalovirus infection. TCRdb used MiXCR to reprocess the reads, holding one entry per CDR3 protein. Among about 530,000 distinct CDR3 sequences listed, around 27% were seen once. The sample comprised PBMCs. These TCRs come from a human donor in good health (CMV status not recorded). Some clones in this sample may be carry-over from other donors' samples. CDR3s include the opening cysteine and the closing phenylalanine or tryptophan. D genes are given only for firm matches. A row's size may be missing; if present it is once, few, many or a size class.

abundance	d_gene	v_gene	j_gene	CDR3nt	CDR3aa
few	TRBD2	TRBV24-1	TRBJ2-1	TGTGCCACCAGTGCTTGGCTAGCGGCGAGCTCCTACAATGAGCAGTTCTTC	CATSAWLAASSYNEQFF
many	TRBD2	TRBV7-2	TRBJ2-3	TGTGCCAGCAGCCCATTTAGCGGGGCGTTCACAGATACGCAGTATTTT	CASSPFSGAFTDTQYF
-	TRBD2	TRBV10-2	TRBJ2-1	TGCGCCAGCAGTGAAATAACGGGACTAGCGTTCGGTGAGCAGTTCTTC	CASSEITGLAFGEQFF
few	TRBD2	TRBV11-3	TRBJ2-1	TGTGCCAGCAGCTTAGGGCTAGCGGTAAATGAATGGGAGCAGTTCTTC	CASSLGLAVNEWEQFF
-	-	TRBV27	TRBJ2-7	TGTGCCAGCAGTTTATCATCGCGCTCCTACGAGCAGTACTTC	CASSLSSRSYEQYF
few	TRBD1	TRBV12-3/TRBV12-4	TRBJ1-2	TGTGCCAGCAGCCCCACAGGGGCGGCTGGCTACACCTTC	CASSPTGAAGYTF
-	TRBD2	TRBV11-1	TRBJ2-1	TGTGCCAGCAGCCCAGCGGGAGGCGTCAATGAGCAGTTCTTC	CASSPAGGVNEQFF
many	-	TRBV28	TRBJ2-7	TGTGCCAGCAGTTTTGGGGGACGCGCATACGAGCAGTACTTC	CASSFGGRAYEQYF
once	TRBD2	TRBV7-3	TRBJ2-1	TGTGCCAGCAGCTTACGCCCTAGCGGGAGTGAGCAGTTCTTC	CASSLRPSGSEQFF
many	-	TRBV28	TRBJ1-1	TGTGCCAGCAGTTTCCCCTCGGAAACTGAAGCTTTCTTT	CASSFPSETEAFF
-	TRBD2	TRBV9	TRBJ2-3	TGTGCCAGCAGCGGAATACTAGCGGCGGTCACAGATACGCAGTATTTT	CASSGILAAVTDTQYF
-	-	TRBV6-5	TRBJ2-3	TGTGCCAGCAGCCTGCAGGAGGCGGCTACGCAGTATTTT	CASSLQEAATQYF
-	-	TRBV5-6	TRBJ1-2	TGTGCCAGCAAGCGAGGGTTCGATGGCTACACCTTC	CASKRGFDGYTF
-	-	TRBV5-1	TRBJ2-1	TGCGCCAGCAGCGCGCTAAGCGGAAATGAGCAGTTCTTC	CASSALSGNEQFF
few	-	TRBV27	TRBJ2-7	TGTGCCAGCCTCGGGCCCTCCTACGAGCAGTACTTC	CASLGPSYEQYF
-	TRBD1	TRBV7-9	TRBJ1-2	TGTGCCAGCAGCTTAGGGACTTCCGGGACAGGGGCCTATGGCTACACCTTC	CASSLGTSGTGAYGYTF
many	-	TRBV7-2	TRBJ1-2	TGTGCCAGCAGCTTCAGGGGAGGGCGAGGCTACACCTTC	CASSFRGGRGYTF
many	-	TRBV7-8	TRBJ2-3	TGTGCCAGCAGCTTACGACGGTTACGCACAGATACGCAGTATTTT	CASSLRRLRTDTQYF
many	-	TRBV11-2	TRBJ2-1	TGTGCCAGCAGCTTGGACTGGAGCTCCTACAATGAGCAGTTCTTC	CASSLDWSSYNEQFF
many	TRBD1	TRBV29-1	TRBJ2-7	TGCAGCGTTGAGCGTACAGGGGTTTCCGGCGAGCAGTACTTC	CSVERTGVSGEQYF
few	-	TRBV4-3	TRBJ1-2	TGCGCCAGCAGCCAAGATGTTGTGGCCGTCTATGGCTACACCTTC	CASSQDVVAVYGYTF
few	TRBD2	TRBV6-4	TRBJ2-1	TGTGCCAGCAGCGAAGGGACTATTTACAATGAGCAGTTCTTC	CASSEGTIYNEQFF
few	-	TRBV7-3	TRBJ2-1	TGTGCCAGCAGCGCGATGCGGGGCAGCTCCTACAATGAGCAGTTCTTC	CASSAMRGSSYNEQFF
few	-	TRBV19	TRBJ2-2	TGTGCCAGTAACCAGGGGCGGAACGGGGAGCTGTTTTTT	CASNQGRNGELFF
many	TRBD1	TRBV7-2	TRBJ2-1	TGTGCCAGCAGCTCCCTCGGACAGGGGACCTACAATGAGCAGTTCTTC	CASSSLGQGTYNEQFF
-	TRBD2	TRBV7-3	TRBJ2-1	TGTGCCAGCAGCTTAATTTCTAGCGGGAAGGGGAATGAGCAGTTCTTC	CASSLISSGKGNEQFF